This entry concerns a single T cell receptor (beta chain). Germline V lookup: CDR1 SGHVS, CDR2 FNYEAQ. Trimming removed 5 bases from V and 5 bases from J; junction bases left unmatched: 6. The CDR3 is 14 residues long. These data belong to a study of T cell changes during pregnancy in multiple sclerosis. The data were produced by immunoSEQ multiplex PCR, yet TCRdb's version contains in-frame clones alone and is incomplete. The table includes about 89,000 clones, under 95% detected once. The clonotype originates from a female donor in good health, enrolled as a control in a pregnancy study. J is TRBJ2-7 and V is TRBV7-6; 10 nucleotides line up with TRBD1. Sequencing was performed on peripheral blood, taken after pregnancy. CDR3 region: CASSPGQGRNEQYF. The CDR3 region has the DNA TGTGCCAGCAGCCCGGGACAGGGGCGGAACGAGCAGTACTTC.